This T cell receptor (beta chain) comes out of a study of blood T cells in healthy people across ages. In germline, CDR1 is GTSNPN, CDR2 SVGIG (reference sequence). Trimming stripped 2 bases from V and 1 base from J, with 6 bases between. This CDR3 has 13 residues. PBMCs, at least 6 million per sample, were isolated. Then a second PCR, running roughly 7 to 11 cycles, was carried out with a sample-barcoded 5' primer and a J-beta primer mix. Unique molecular identifiers of 12 random nucleotides labeled each cDNA. TCRdb called the 5' RACE reads again in MiXCR, with one record for every CDR3 protein. The sample has approximately 1,700,000 distinct CDR3 sequences; approximately 39% are singletons. This clonotype appeared a few times.

The gene calls are TRBV30 and TRBJ2-4; D is possibly TRBD2 (5 bases). Specimen: blood. The TCR originated in a human donor in good health. CDR3 loop: CAWSRGAKNIQYF. CDR3 sequence (DNA): TGTGCCTGGAGTCGGGGTGCCAAAAACATTCAGTACTTC.